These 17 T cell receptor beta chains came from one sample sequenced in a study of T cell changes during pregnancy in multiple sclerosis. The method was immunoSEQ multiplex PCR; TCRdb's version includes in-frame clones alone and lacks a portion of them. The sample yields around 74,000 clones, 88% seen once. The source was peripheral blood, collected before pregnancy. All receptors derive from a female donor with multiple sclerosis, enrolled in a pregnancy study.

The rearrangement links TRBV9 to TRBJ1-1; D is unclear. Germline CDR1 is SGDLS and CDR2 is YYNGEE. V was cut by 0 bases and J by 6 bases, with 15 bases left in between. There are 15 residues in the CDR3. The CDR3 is CASSVDQESMSEAFF. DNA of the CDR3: TGTGCCAGCAGCGTAGATCAAGAGAGTATGTCTGAAGCTTTCTTT. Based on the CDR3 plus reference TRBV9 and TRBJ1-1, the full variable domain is DSGVTQTPKHLITATGQRVTLRCSPRSGDLSVYWYQQSLDQGLQFLIQYYNGEERAKGNILERFSAQQFPDLHSELNLSSLELGDSALYFCASSVDQESMSEAFFGQGTRLTVV.

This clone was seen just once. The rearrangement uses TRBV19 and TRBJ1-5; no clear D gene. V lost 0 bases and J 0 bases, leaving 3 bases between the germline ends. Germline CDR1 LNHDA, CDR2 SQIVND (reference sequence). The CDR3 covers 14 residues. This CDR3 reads CASSIDYSNQPQHF. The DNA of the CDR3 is TGTGCCAGTAGTATAGATTATAGCAATCAGCCCCAGCATTTT.

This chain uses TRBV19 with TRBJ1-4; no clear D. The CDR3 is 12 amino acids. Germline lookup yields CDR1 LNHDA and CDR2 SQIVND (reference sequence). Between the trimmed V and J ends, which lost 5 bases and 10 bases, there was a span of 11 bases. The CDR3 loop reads CASSPGIPKLFF. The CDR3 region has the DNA TGTGCCAGTAGTCCCGGGATCCCAAAACTGTTTTTT.

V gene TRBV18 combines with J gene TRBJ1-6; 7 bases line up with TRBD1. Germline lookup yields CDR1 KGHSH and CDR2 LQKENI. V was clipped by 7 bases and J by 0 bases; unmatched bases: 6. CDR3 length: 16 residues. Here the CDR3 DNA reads TGTGCCAGCTTGGGACAGTCCAACTCCTATAATTCACCCCTCCACTTT. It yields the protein CASLGQSNSYNSPLHF.

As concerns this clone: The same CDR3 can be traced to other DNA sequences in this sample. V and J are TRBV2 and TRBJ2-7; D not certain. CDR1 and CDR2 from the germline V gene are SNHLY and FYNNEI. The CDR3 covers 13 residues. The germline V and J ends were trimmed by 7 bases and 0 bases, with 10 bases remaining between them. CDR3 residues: CASIRTRSYEQYF. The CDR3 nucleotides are TGTGCCAGCATTAGAACCCGCTCCTACGAGCAGTACTTC.

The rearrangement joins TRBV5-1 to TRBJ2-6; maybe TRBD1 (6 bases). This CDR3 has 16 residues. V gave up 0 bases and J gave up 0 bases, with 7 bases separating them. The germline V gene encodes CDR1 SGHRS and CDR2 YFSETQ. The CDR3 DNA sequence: TGCGCCAGCAGCTTGGCGGACAGCTCTGGGGCCAACGTCCTGACTTTC. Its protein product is CASSLADSSGANVLTF.

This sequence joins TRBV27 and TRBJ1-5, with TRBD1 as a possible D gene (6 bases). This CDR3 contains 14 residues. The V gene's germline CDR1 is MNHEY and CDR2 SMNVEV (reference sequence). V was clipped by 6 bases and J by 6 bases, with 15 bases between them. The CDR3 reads CASSPTGLGQPQHF. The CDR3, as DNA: TGTGCCAGCAGCCCAACAGGGCTGGGTCAGCCCCAGCATTTT.

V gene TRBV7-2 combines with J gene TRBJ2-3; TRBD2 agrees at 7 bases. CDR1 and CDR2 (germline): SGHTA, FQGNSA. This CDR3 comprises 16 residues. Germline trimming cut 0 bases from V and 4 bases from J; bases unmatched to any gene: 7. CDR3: CASSLAARGGSDTQYF. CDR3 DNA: TGTGCCAGCAGCTTAGCGGCCCGGGGAGGGTCAGATACGCAGTATTTT.

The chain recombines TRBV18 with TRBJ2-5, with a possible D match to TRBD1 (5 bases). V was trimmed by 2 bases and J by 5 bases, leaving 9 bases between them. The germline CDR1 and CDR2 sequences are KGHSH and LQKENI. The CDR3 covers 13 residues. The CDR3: CASSPGYRETQYF. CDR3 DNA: TGTGCCAGCTCACCAGGGTACAGGGAGACCCAGTACTTC.

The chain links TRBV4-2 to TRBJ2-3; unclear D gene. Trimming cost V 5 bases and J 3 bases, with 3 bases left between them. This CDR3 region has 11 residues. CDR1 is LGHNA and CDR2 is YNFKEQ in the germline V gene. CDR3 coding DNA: TGTGCCAGCAGCTCAACAGATACGCAGTATTTT. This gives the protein CASSSTDTQYF.

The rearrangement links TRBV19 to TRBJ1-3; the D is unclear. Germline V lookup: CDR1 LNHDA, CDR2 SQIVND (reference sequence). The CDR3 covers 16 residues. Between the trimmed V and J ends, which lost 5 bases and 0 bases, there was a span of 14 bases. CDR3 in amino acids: CASSPGIILSGNTIYF. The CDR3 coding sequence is TGTGCCAGTAGTCCGGGAATCATCCTCTCTGGAAACACCATATATTTT.

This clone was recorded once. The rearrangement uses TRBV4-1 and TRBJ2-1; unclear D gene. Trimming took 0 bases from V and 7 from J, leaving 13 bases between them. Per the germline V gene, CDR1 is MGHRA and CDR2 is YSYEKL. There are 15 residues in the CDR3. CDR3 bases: TGCGCCAGCAGCCAAGATCAAACCCACTTGAATGAGCAGTTCTTC. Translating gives CASSQDQTHLNEQFF.

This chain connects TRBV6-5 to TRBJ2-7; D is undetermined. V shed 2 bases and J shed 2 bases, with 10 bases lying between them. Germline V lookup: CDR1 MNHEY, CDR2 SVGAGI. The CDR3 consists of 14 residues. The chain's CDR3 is CASSYGGRTYEQYF. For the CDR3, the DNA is TGTGCCAGCAGTTACGGTGGCAGGACCTACGAGCAGTACTTC.

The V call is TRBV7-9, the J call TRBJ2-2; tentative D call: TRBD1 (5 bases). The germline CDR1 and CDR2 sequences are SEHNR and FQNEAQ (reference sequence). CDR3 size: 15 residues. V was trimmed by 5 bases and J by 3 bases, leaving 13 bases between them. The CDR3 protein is CASSRTDSYTGELFF. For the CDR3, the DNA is TGTGCCAGCAGCCGCACTGACAGTTACACCGGGGAGCTGTTTTTT.

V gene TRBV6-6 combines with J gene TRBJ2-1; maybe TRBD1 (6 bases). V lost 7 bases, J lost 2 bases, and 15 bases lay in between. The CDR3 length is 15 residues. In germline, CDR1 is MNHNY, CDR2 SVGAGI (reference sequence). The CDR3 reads CASTWQGYTYNEQFF. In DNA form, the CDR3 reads TGTGCCAGCACTTGGCAGGGGTATACCTACAATGAGCAGTTCTTC.

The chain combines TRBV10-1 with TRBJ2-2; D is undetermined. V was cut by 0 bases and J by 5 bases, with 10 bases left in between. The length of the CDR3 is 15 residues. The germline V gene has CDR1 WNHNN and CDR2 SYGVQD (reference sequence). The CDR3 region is CASSESRRQTGELFF. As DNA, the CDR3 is TGCGCCAGCAGTGAGTCGAGGCGTCAAACCGGGGAGCTGTTTTTT.

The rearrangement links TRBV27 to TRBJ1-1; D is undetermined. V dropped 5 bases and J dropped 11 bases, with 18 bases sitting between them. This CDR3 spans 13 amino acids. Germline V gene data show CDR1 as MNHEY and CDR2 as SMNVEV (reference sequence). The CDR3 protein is CASSPSGHPRAFF. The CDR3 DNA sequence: TGTGCCAGCAGTCCAAGCGGCCACCCCCGGGCTTTCTTT.